This TCR beta chain was identified during a study of T cell responses to AZD1222 COVID-19 vaccine. Germline loops: CDR1 LNHDA, CDR2 SQIVND (reference sequence). The CDR3 has 16 amino acids. With V trimmed by 1 base and J by 3 bases, 6 bases remained unmatched. Second-dose recipients at about 4 or about 12 weeks were treated as one pooled group. This clone occurred once. Its target is not known. TCRdb keeps only in-frame clones here, not all; method: immunoSEQ multiplex PCR. The data contain around 140,000 clones, roughly nine tenths of them singletons. Study results and caveats: Variant regions that are unmutated are reportedly the target of nearly half of spike-specific TCRs.

The sequencing here drew on peripheral blood, taken 28 days after the second AZD1222 dose. The chain links TRBV19 to TRBJ1-5; 7 bases fit TRBD1. The TCR originated in an adult who received the AZD1222 COVID-19 vaccine. The CDR3 DNA reads TGTGCCAGTAGTATAGTTCCCGGGACAGCCAATCAGCCCCAGCATTTT. Its protein product is CASSIVPGTANQPQHF.